Shown below are 10 T cell receptor beta chains from a single sample sequenced in a study of breast tumors, draining lymph nodes, adjacent tissues. Each CDR3 protein gets one entry after TCRdb re-called the multiplex PCR reads with MiXCR. The sample carries approximately 22,000 distinct CDR3 sequences, less than 40% recorded once. Sequenced material: breast tumor tissue. The source of these receptors is a female donor with breast cancer. Some clones in this sample may be carry-over from other donors' samples.

This clonotype is labeled as medium-sized (0.01 to 0.1%). V gene TRBV15 combines with J gene TRBJ2-1, with 11 bases fitting TRBD2. V was clipped by 8 bases and J by 5 bases; unmatched bases: 5. The CDR3 loop spans 14 amino acids. CDR1 and CDR2 from the germline V gene are LNHNV and YYDKDF (reference sequence). CDR3 nucleotides: TGTGCCACCCGCGGGACTAGCGGACACAATGAGCAGTTCTTC. This translates into CATRGTSGHNEQFF.

This clonotype has just a few counts. A read error may account for a junction end that differs from germline. The chain is built from TRBV5-6 and TRBJ1-3, with no clear D. Germline CDR1 is SGHDT and CDR2 is YYEEEE. The CDR3 totals 14 residues. The CDR3 nucleotides are TGTGCCGGCAGCTTGCGGACCCTTGGAAACACCATATATTTT. Translated: CAGSLRTLGNTIYF.

In the case of this clonotype: A much larger clone sits a single nucleotide away, making a read error possible. This chain connects TRBV6-2 or TRBV6-3 to TRBJ2-1, with 14 nucleotides matching TRBD2. CDR3 length: 16 amino acids. Germline CDR1 is MNHEY and CDR2 is SVGEGT. CDR3 sequence (DNA): TGTGCCAGCAGGGGACTAGCGGGAGAGCCTGGGAATGAGCAGCTCTTC. This translates into CASRGLAGEPGNEQLF.

Notes on this clonotype: The missing conserved phenylalanine or tryptophan at the end of this CDR3 makes a read error likely. The chain carries TRBV6-1 and TRBJ1-4; D may be TRBD1 (5 bases). The V end was cut by 3 bases, the J end by 14 bases, with 22 bases between. Germline V gene lookup returns CDR1 MNHNS and CDR2 SASEGT. The CDR3 covers 15 residues. Here the CDR3 reads CASSDRIGERWDLFL. CDR3 nucleotides: TGTGCCAGCAGTGACCGTATAGGGGAGCGGTGGGATCTGTTTTTA.

At least ten counts were recorded for this clonotype. The chain joins TRBV7-3 to TRBJ2-5; maybe TRBD1 (6 bases). The length of the CDR3 is 14 residues. Germline V gene lookup returns CDR1 SGHTA and CDR2 FQGTGA. The V and J ends lost 5 bases and 1 base respectively, with 11 bases between them. DNA for the CDR3: TGTGCCAGCAGCAAAGGGGGTTTCCAAGAGACCCAGTACTTC. It specifies CASSKGGFQETQYF.

In its sample, this clonotype was seen many times. The chain is built from TRBV30 and TRBJ2-7; a possible D gene is TRBD2 (6 bases). V gave up 5 bases and J gave up 6 bases, with 17 bases separating them. Germline-derived CDR1 and CDR2 are GTSNPN and SVGIG (reference sequence). This CDR3 contains 13 residues. The CDR3 region has the DNA TGTGCCTGGGCCCTCGTCACTAGCAGCGAGCAGTACTTC. It encodes CAWALVTSSEQYF.

This clonotype has at least ten counts. The V gene is TRBV7-2, the J gene TRBJ2-3; unclear D gene. Trimming pared 4 bases from V and 2 bases from J, leaving 4 bases between. The CDR3 has 12 amino acids. CDR1 is SGHTA and CDR2 is FQGNSA in the germline V gene. CDR3 sequence: CASSSYTDTQYF. In nucleotides, the CDR3 is TGTGCCAGCAGCTCGTACACAGATACGCAGTATTTT.

This clonotype has at least ten counts. J is TRBJ1-2 and V is TRBV25-1; 7 bases map to TRBD1. Germline V gene lookup returns CDR1 MGHDK and CDR2 SYGVNS. This CDR3 contains 14 residues. Trimming took 8 bases from V and 1 from J; bases not matched to a gene: 7. The CDR3 sequence is CASQGQKYNYGYTF. The CDR3, as DNA: TGTGCCAGCCAGGGACAGAAGTATAACTATGGCTACACCTTC.

Regarding this clonotype: A much larger clone differs by one base, so this may be a read error. The V call is TRBV14, the J call TRBJ2-6; D tentatively reads TRBD1 or TRBD2 (5 bases each). CDR1 and CDR2 (germline): SGHDN, FVKESK. This CDR3 is built from 15 residues. For the CDR3, the DNA is TGTGCCAGCAGCCAAGTGGGAGCCGGGGCCAACGCCCTGACTTTC. The encoded protein is CASSQVGAGANALTF. The full variable domain, rest sourced from reference TRBV14 and TRBJ2-6, is EAGVTQFPSHSVIEKGQTVTLRCDPISGHDNLYWYRRVMGKEIKFLLHFVKESKQDESGMPNNRFLAERTGGTYSTLKVQPAELEDSGVYFCASSQVGAGANALTFGAGSRLTVL.

In the case of this clonotype: A much larger clonotype is one base distant, so this may be a read error. The CDR3 spells CASGASTGDFLTGELFF. CDR3 bases: TGTGCCAGCGGTGCCTCCACAGGGGACTTCCTCACCGGGGAGCTGTTTTTT. This chain links TRBV2 with TRBJ2-2; possibly TRBD1 for D (7 bases). The CDR3 runs to 17 residues. The germline CDR1 and CDR2 sequences are SNHLY and FYNNEI. Trimming removed 8 bases at V and 4 bases at J, with 23 bases between.